Listed below are T cell receptor beta chains from one sample, sequenced in a study of cytomegalovirus exposure and HLA in healthy donors. The assay was immunoSEQ multiplex PCR, and TCRdb's table has in-frame clones only and misses some. Of some 120,000 clones in the sample, 85% were seen once. The sequenced sample was PBMCs. These receptors originate from a woman in her twenties or thirties in good health and CMV-seronegative. CDR3s leave out the opening cysteine and the closing phenylalanine or tryptophan. Fields, in order: CDR3 length, J gene, V gene, CDR3 protein.

12 TRBJ2-7 TRBV7-2 ASSYHRGWNEQY
12 TRBJ1-2 TRBV18 ASSRRQVAYGYT
11 TRBJ2-5 TRBV11-2 ASSLGGDNTQY
11 TRBJ2-4 TRBV19 ASGTATWNIQY
16 TRBJ2-3 TRBV4-1 ASSHPSSAGVSTDTQY
17 TRBJ1-2 TRBV27 ASSLRLPGQGYPNYGYT
15 TRBJ1-2 TRBV23-1 ASSRFFNRGRNYGYT
13 TRBJ1-1 TRBV9 ASSGRDRGNTEAF
13 TRBJ1-6 TRBV7-2 ASSARQGALSPLH
14 TRBJ2-3 TRBV5-4 ASSPFTGSPTDTQY
11 TRBJ1-1 TRBV6-1 ASRNRGPNEAF
12 TRBJ2-7 TRBV7-2 ASSPQGGPYEQY